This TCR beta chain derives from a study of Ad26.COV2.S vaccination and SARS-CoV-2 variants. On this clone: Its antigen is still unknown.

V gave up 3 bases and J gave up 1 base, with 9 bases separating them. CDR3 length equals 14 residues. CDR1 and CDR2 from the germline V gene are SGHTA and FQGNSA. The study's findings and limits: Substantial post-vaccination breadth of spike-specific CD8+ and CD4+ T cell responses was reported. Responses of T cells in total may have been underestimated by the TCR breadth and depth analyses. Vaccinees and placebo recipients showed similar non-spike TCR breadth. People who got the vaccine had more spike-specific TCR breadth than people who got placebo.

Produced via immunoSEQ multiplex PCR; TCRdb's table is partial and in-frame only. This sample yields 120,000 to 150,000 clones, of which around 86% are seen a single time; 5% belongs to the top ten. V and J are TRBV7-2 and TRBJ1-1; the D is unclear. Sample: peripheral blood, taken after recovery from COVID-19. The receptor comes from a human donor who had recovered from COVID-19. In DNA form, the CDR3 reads TGTGCCAGCAGCTTTTCCCGTGGGAACACTGAAGCTTTCTTT. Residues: CASSFSRGNTEAFF.